This T cell receptor beta chain comes out of a study of blood T cell repertoires in COVID-19. The wider study: Collection of acute and convalescent COVID-19 samples took place in the United States, Italy and Spain. Nucleic acid was either cDNA or gDNA, and it came from T cells, B-cell-depleted T cells, or PBMCs.

Germline V gene sequence: CDR1 SGHTA, CDR2 FQGTGA. The CDR3 consists of 13 residues. The V segment lost 3 bases and the J segment 8 bases; nucleotides outside the gene matches: 5. Authors' methods: Amplification from reference gene primers served as the basis for estimated nucleated cell counts. Repertoires were generated with immunoSEQ multiplex PCR, while TCRdb's copy carries only in-frame clones and drops some. D and trimming were read from the DNA, whereas the V and J calls and clone size are those reported in that table. The sample includes hundreds of thousands of clones, less than 90% seen only once; the top ten take 15% to 20%.

Sequenced: peripheral blood. The clonotype was recovered from a woman over 75 with active or convalescent COVID-19. V and J are TRBV7-3 and TRBJ1-1; 8 bases are a match to TRBD1. CDR3: CASSLLGQGEAFF. The CDR3 DNA is TGTGCCAGCAGCTTGCTTGGACAGGGAGAAGCTTTCTTT.